These T cell receptor beta chains were read from a single sample in a study of graft-versus-host responses after intestinal transplantation. For these receptors, no antigen is known. Using immunoSEQ multiplex PCR, the repertoire was profiled, and TCRdb retains in-frame clones only, with some absent. Of around 90,000 clones detected, roughly 91% appear once; the ten largest clones hold 0.45% to 0.6%. Specimen: unstimulated CD8+ T cells sorted from spleen or lymph node cells, collected before intestinal transplant. The receptors were gathered from a human donor who received an intestinal transplant. CDR3s include the opening cysteine and the closing phenylalanine or tryptophan. A D gene is named only where the DNA matches it firmly. For some rows the clone size is stated as once, few or many, or as a class when expanded; others skip it.

-,TRBJ2-2,TRBV5-1,-,CASSTGSSPGELFF,TGCGCCAGCAGTACAGGGTCGTCCCCCGGGGAGCTGTTTTTT
-,TRBJ2-7,TRBV5-6,-,CASSPGSFYEQYF,TGTGCCAGCAGCCCCGGGAGTTTCTACGAGCAGTACTTC
-,TRBJ2-1,TRBV19,TRBD2,CASSNSLAGASSYNEQFF,TGTGCCAGTAGTAATTCCCTAGCGGGAGCTAGCTCCTACAATGAGCAGTTCTTC
-,TRBJ2-7,TRBV15,TRBD1,CATSRTGGVEQYF,TGTGCCACCAGTCGGACAGGGGGCGTCGAGCAGTACTTC
-,TRBJ1-1,TRBV10-2,-,CASLEQVNTEAFF,TGCGCCAGCTTAGAGCAGGTGAACACTGAAGCTTTCTTT
-,TRBJ1-1,TRBV7-2,-,CASRTGADTEAFF,TGTGCCAGCAGGACAGGAGCGGACACTGAAGCTTTCTTT
-,TRBJ2-1,TRBV9,-,CASSPSGTGINEQFF,TGTGCCAGCAGCCCTAGTGGTACGGGTATCAATGAGCAGTTCTTC
-,TRBJ2-5,TRBV7-2,-,CASSLWSGVGKTQYF,TGTGCCAGCAGCTTATGGTCCGGGGTTGGTAAGACCCAGTACTTC
-,TRBJ2-1,TRBV29-1,-,CSVDGSGSYNEQFF,TGCAGCGTTGACGGGTCTGGCTCCTACAATGAGCAGTTCTTC
-,TRBJ1-2,TRBV4-1,TRBD1,CASSSQALGQGIGYGYTF,TGCGCCAGCAGCTCCCAAGCTCTGGGACAGGGTATTGGCTATGGCTACACCTTC
-,TRBJ1-1,TRBV29-1,TRBD1,CSVETGGITEAFF,TGCAGCGTTGAGACAGGGGGGATCACTGAAGCTTTCTTT
-,TRBJ2-7,TRBV6-1,-,CATKGRANEQYF,TGTGCCACCAAGGGCAGGGCCAACGAGCAGTACTTC
few,TRBJ1-4,TRBV7-2,-,CASSLAGGPKEEKLFF,TGTGCCAGCAGCTTAGCTGGAGGACCTAAGGAGGAAAAACTGTTTTTT
once,TRBJ2-1,TRBV30,-,CAWSAGAYEQFF,TGTGCCTGGAGTGCCGGAGCATATGAGCAGTTCTTC
-,TRBJ2-7,TRBV7-6,-,CASSLGSGETYEQYF,TGTGCCAGCAGCTTAGGGTCAGGGGAAACCTACGAGCAGTACTTC
once,TRBJ2-7,TRBV4-1,-,CASSQDGTPAYEQYF,TGCGCCAGCAGCCAAGACGGGACACCTGCCTACGAGCAGTACTTC